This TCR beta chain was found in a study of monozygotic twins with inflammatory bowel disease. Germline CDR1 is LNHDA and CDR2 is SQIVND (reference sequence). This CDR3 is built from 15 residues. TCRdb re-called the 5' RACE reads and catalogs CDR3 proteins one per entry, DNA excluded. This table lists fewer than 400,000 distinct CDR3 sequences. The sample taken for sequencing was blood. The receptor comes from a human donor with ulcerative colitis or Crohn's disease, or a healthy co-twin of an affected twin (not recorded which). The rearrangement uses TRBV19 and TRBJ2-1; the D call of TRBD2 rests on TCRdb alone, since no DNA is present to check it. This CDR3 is CASTYDSWGGKQQFF. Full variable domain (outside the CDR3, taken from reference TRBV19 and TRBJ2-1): DGGITQSPKYLFRKEGQNVTLSCEQNLNHDAMYWYRQDPGQGLRLIYYSQIVNDFQKGDIAEGYSVSREKKESFPLTVTSAQKNPTAFYLCASTYDSWGGKQQFFGPGTRLTVL.